This TCR beta chain was retrieved from a study of shared clonotypes between healthy human individuals. The CDR3 is 13 residues long. Germline CDR1 and CDR2: MNHEY and SMNVEV (reference sequence). The ends were cut back, 6 bases at V and 6 bases at J, with 15 bases in the middle. Naive CD8 populations comprised CD45RO-negative cells positively selected for CCR7, excluding terminally differentiated effector memory CD45RA+ cells. The healthy adult donors were HIV-negative and reported no recent acute infections or vaccinations. All the donors were Caucasian adults who lived in Nashville, Tennessee. This clone was seen more than once but under ten times. Sorted subsets were amplified in replicate PCRs using 200 ng DNA, 25,000 to 30,000 T cell genomes. Data came from immunoSEQ multiplex PCR; TCRdb stores just in-frame clones and leaves some out. This sample has about 700,000 clones, with 92% found just once.

The sequenced material came from naive CD8+ T cells sorted from blood. V is TRBV27 and J is TRBJ2-7, with D tentatively TRBD1 or TRBD2 (5 bases each). This TCR came from a man aged 25 to 40 in good health. CDR3: CASRGRDLGEQYF. In DNA, the CDR3 is TGTGCCAGCAGGGGAAGGGACCTAGGCGAGCAGTACTTC.